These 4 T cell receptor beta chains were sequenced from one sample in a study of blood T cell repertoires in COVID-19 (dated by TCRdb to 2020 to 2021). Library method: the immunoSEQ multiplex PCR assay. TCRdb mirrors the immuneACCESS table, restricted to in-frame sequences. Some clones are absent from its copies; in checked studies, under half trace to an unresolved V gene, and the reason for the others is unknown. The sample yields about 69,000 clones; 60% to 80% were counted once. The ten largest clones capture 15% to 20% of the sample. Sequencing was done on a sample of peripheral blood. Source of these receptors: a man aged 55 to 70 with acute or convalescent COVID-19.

In nucleotides, the CDR3 is TGTGCCAGCAGCTTAGGGCTCACAGATACGCAGTATTTT. This translates into CASSLGLTDTQYF. This sequence joins TRBV7-2 and TRBJ2-3; D call uncertain. The CDR3 is 13 residues long. V was shortened by 1 base and J by 2 bases, with 4 bases between the two germline ends. CDR1 is SGHTA, CDR2 FQGNSA, per germline.

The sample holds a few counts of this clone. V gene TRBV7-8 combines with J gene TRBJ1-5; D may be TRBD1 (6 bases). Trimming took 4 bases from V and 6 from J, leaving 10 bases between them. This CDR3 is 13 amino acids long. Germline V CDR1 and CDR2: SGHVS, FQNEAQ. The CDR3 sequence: CASSSQGTQPQHF. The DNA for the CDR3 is TGTGCCAGCAGCTCGCAGGGGACTCAGCCCCAGCATTTT.

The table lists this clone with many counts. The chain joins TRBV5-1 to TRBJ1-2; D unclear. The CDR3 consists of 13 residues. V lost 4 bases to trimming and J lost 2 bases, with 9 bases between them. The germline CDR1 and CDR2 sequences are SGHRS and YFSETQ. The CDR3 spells CASSPAANYGYTF. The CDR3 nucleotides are TGCGCCAGCAGCCCCGCGGCCAACTATGGCTACACCTTC.

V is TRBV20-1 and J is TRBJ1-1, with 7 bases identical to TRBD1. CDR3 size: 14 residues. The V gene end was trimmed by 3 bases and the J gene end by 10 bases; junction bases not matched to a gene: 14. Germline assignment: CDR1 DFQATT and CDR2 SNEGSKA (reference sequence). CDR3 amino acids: CSASLRTGLTGAFF. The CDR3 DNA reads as TGCAGTGCTAGTCTCAGGACAGGCCTGACCGGAGCTTTCTTT.